This T cell receptor (beta chain) is from a study of T cell responses to AZD1222 COVID-19 vaccine. The trim removed 4 bases at V and 3 bases at J, leaving 7 bases unmatched. Per the germline V gene, CDR1 is MNHEY and CDR2 is SVGAGI. The CDR3 loop spans 16 amino acids. Generated by immunoSEQ multiplex PCR, the TCRdb table keeps only in-frame clones and is missing some. The sample holds about 140,000 clones, roughly nine tenths seen once. Points from the study as a whole: Reportedly, close to half of spike-specific TCRs are directed against unmutated variant regions. It should be noted that donors were predominantly white British and more often female, and clonal diversity was possibly underestimated. After two AZD1222 doses, spike-specific TCR breadth and depth rose versus day 0. Just a handful of people given AZD1222 tested seropositive at baseline.

Details on this clone: The antigen is undetermined.

The specimen comprised peripheral blood, sampled on day 0 of AZD1222 vaccination. This rearrangement joins TRBV6-5 to TRBJ1-3; 9 bases line up with TRBD1. This sequence originates from an adult in good health. DNA of the CDR3: TGTGCCAGCAGTTTGACAGGGGGTAATTTTGGAAACACCATATATTTT. Translation gives CASSLTGGNFGNTIYF.